One sample yielded the 26 T cell receptor beta chains listed below, sequenced in a study of OX40 agonist ivuxolimab in advanced cancers. This table comes from immunoSEQ multiplex PCR, and its TCRdb copy is limited to in-frame clones, with some not included. The table includes fewer than 20,000 clones, 60% to 80% detected once. The sample was CD4+ or CD8+ T cells sorted from blood, taken in a trial of the OX40 agonist ivuxolimab. The receptors here all came from an adult with an advanced solid tumor such as melanoma, head and neck, liver or kidney cancer.

By share of the sample, this clone is medium-sized (0.01 to 0.1%). This sequence joins TRBV6-6 and TRBJ2-1; 7 bases align to TRBD2. This CDR3 region has 13 residues. The germline V gene encodes CDR1 MNHNY and CDR2 SVGAGI (reference sequence). V lost 7 bases to trimming and J lost 9 bases; unmatched junction nucleotides: 9. CDR3 loop: CASKDPAGVEQFF. CDR3 in DNA: TGTGCCAGCAAGGATCCCGCGGGAGTTGAGCAGTTCTTC.

The rearrangement links TRBV7-7 to TRBJ2-5; the match to TRBD2 covers 11 bases. Per the germline V gene, CDR1 is SSHAT and CDR2 is FNYEAQ (reference sequence). This CDR3 comprises 17 residues. J lost 4 bases, V lost 2 bases, and 9 bases had no gene match. The CDR3 nucleotides read TGTGCCAGCAGCTTACGGGAGGTAGCGGGAGGGAGAGAGACCCAGTACTTC. Translating gives CASSLREVAGGRETQYF.

This chain joins TRBV30 and TRBJ2-7; D is ambiguous. Germline lookup yields CDR1 GTSNPN and CDR2 SVGIG (reference sequence). CDR3 size: 11 residues. V was pared by 5 bases and J by 2 bases, with 7 bases between. CDR3 bases: TGTGCCTGGGCGAGCGCCTACGAGCAGTACTTC. This codes for CAWASAYEQYF.

This clone was recorded a few times. The genes are TRBV14 and TRBJ2-7; D is possibly TRBD1 or TRBD2 (5 bases each). The germline V and J ends were trimmed by 4 bases and 0 bases, with 16 bases remaining between them. Germline-derived CDR1 and CDR2 are SGHDN and FVKESK. The length of the CDR3 is 16 residues. CDR3 in amino acids: CASSRRMAGSSYEQYF. CDR3 DNA sequence: TGTGCCAGCAGCCGAAGAATGGCAGGGAGCTCCTACGAGCAGTACTTC.

The CDR3 nucleotides read TGTGCCAGCAGCCCCGCCTTGGGAGGTTTGGTCACTGAAGCTTTCTTT. Residues: CASSPALGGLVTEAFF. The J gene is TRBJ1-1, the V gene TRBV7-7; no clear D. Germline V gene lookup returns CDR1 SSHAT and CDR2 FNYEAQ (reference sequence). Trimming cost V 5 bases and J 4 bases, with 20 bases left between them. There are 16 residues in the CDR3.

V and J are TRBV6-4 and TRBJ2-5; weak D call: TRBD2 (6 bases). Trimming left V 5 bases short and J 2 bases short, with 15 bases between. Germline V gene sequence: CDR1 MRHNA, CDR2 SNTAGT. The CDR3 is 15 residues long. CDR3 bases: TGTGCCAGCAGTCCACGATCGGGGGATCAAGAGACCCAGTACTTC. This codes for CASSPRSGDQETQYF.

The chain couples TRBV6-5 to TRBJ2-2; no clear D. Deletions cut 6 bases from V and 0 bases from J, with 5 bases between. The CDR3 sequence is 13 residues long. The germline CDR1 and CDR2 sequences are MNHEY and SVGAGI. CDR3 in amino acids: CASSITNTGELFF. DNA of the CDR3: TGTGCCAGCAGCATCACGAACACCGGGGAGCTGTTTTTT.

J is TRBJ1-2 and V is TRBV7-9, with unresolved D. CDR3 length equals 16 residues. CDR1 is SEHNR, CDR2 FQNEAQ, per germline (reference sequence). Trimming left V 0 bases short and J 0 bases short, with 11 bases between. This chain's CDR3 is CASSLARLGANYGYTF. CDR3 DNA sequence: TGTGCCAGCAGCTTAGCCCGACTCGGAGCTAACTATGGCTACACCTTC.

This clone showed up just once. V usage is TRBV27 and J usage is TRBJ2-3; maybe TRBD1 (6 bases). This CDR3 has 13 residues. CDR1 is MNHEY, CDR2 SMNVEV, per germline (reference sequence). V dropped 5 bases and J dropped 3 bases, with 9 bases sitting between them. This CDR3 reads CASSGTGTDTQYF. CDR3 nucleotides: TGTGCCAGCAGTGGAACAGGGACAGATACGCAGTATTTT.

V usage is TRBV5-4 and J usage is TRBJ2-1; no definite D call. In germline, CDR1 is SGHNT, CDR2 YYREEE (reference sequence). The V gene lost 1 base and the J gene lost 1 base, with 3 bases spanning the gap. This CDR3 region has 13 residues. The CDR3 nucleotides read TGTGCCAGCAGCTTGAGTTCCTACAATGAGCAGTTCTTC. Residues: CASSLSSYNEQFF.

The table lists this clone with a few counts. The V and J genes are TRBV5-1 and TRBJ1-1, with D uncertain. The CDR3 is 14 amino acids. Per the germline V gene, CDR1 is SGHRS and CDR2 is YFSETQ. With 4 bases removed from V and 1 base from J, the gap between germline ends came to 11 bases. Written as DNA, the CDR3 is TGCGCCAGCAGCCCCGCTATCGAGAACACTGAAGCTTTCTTT. The encoded protein is CASSPAIENTEAFF.

CDR3 sequence reads: CASSPGGGSYEQYF. Here the CDR3 DNA reads TGTGCCAGCAGCCCAGGTGGTGGTTCCTACGAGCAGTACTTC. The chain carries TRBV7-2 and TRBJ2-7; no definite D call. This CDR3 comprises 14 residues. Trimming removed 5 bases from V and 1 base from J, with 12 bases in between. Germline V gene lookup returns CDR1 SGHTA and CDR2 FQGNSA.

A word on this clone: A read error may produce the germline difference seen at one junction end. This rearrangement joins TRBV27 to TRBJ2-5; D tentatively fits TRBD1 or TRBD2 (5 bases each). In germline, CDR1 is MNHEY, CDR2 SMNVEV (reference sequence). The CDR3 runs to 15 residues. CDR3 bases: TGCGCCAGCAGCCACGACCCGGGACCCGAGGAGACCCAGTACTTC. This codes for CASSHDPGPEETQYF.

This clone appeared a single time. The V and J genes are TRBV19 and TRBJ2-3; D unresolved. The V end was cut by 5 bases, the J end by 0 bases, with 9 bases between. The CDR3 loop spans 14 amino acids. The germline V gene encodes CDR1 LNHDA and CDR2 SQIVND (reference sequence). The CDR3 region is CASSPQDSTDTQYF. The DNA for the CDR3 is TGTGCCAGTAGTCCCCAGGACAGCACAGATACGCAGTATTTT.

V gene TRBV11-2 combines with J gene TRBJ2-5; unclear D gene. Deletions cut 1 base from V and 2 bases from J, with 2 bases between. The CDR3 covers 12 residues. CDR1 is SGHAT and CDR2 is FQNNGV in the germline V gene. For the CDR3, the DNA is TGTGCCAGCAGCTTAGGTCAAGAGACCCAGTACTTC. Translation: CASSLGQETQYF.

This chain links TRBV4-3 with TRBJ2-7; no reliable D call. V was shortened by 2 bases and J by 3 bases, with 8 bases between the two germline ends. The CDR3 is 13 amino acids. Per germline, CDR1 LGHNA and CDR2 YSLEER. The CDR3 loop reads CASSQTAFYEQYF. The CDR3 DNA sequence: TGCGCCAGCAGCCAAACAGCCTTCTACGAGCAGTACTTC.

This chain uses TRBV25-1 with TRBJ2-7; 7 nucleotides agree with TRBD2. Germline V gives CDR1 MGHDK, CDR2 SYGVNS. The CDR3 runs to 14 residues. V shed 4 bases, J shed 0 bases, and the junction held 3 bases outside the gene matches. The CDR3 sequence: CASSALADSYEQYF. The CDR3 nucleotides read TGTGCCAGCAGTGCCCTAGCGGACTCCTACGAGCAGTACTTC.

This clone was counted only a few times. The chain uses TRBV15 and TRBJ2-1, with D unclear. The length of the CDR3 is 15 residues. Germline V gene data show CDR1 as LNHNV and CDR2 as YYDKDF (reference sequence). V was shortened by 0 bases and J by 3 bases, with 9 bases between the two germline ends. The CDR3 DNA follows: TGTGCCACCAGCAGAGACCAGTGGGTCTACAATGAGCAGTTCTTC. Its protein product is CATSRDQWVYNEQFF.

The V call is TRBV4-1, the J call TRBJ2-3; 7 bases fit TRBD2. Germline V CDR1 and CDR2: MGHRA, YSYEKL. The CDR3 spans 18 residues. The J segment lost 4 bases and the V segment lost 6 bases, leaving 19 bases of the junction unmatched. In DNA form, the CDR3 reads TGCGCCAGCAGACACCGCGAGCGGGACGTTCCCCTTCCAGATACGCAGTATTTT. This sequence encodes CASRHRERDVPLPDTQYF.

This chain uses TRBV7-8 with TRBJ1-5, with D unclear. Deletions cut 6 bases from V and 0 bases from J, with 6 bases between. The CDR3 is 13 amino acids. Germline V gene data show CDR1 as SGHVS and CDR2 as FQNEAQ. The CDR3 is CASSYDSNQPQHF. The CDR3 nucleotides are TGTGCCAGCAGTTACGATAGCAATCAGCCCCAGCATTTT. Full variable domain (remainder filled in from reference TRBV7-8 and TRBJ1-5): GAGVSQSPRYKVAKRGQDVALRCDPISGHVSLFWYQQALGQGPEFLTYFQNEAQLDKSGLPSDRFFAERPEGSVSTLKIQRTQQEDSAVYLCASSYDSNQPQHFGDGTRLSIL.

The rearrangement links TRBV14 to TRBJ2-7; 10 positions agree with TRBD1. Losses at the gene ends were 4 bases for V and 5 bases for J; bases not matched to a gene: 2. Germline CDR1 is SGHDN and CDR2 is FVKESK. The CDR3 consists of 13 residues. The CDR3 region has the DNA TGTGCCAGCAGCCGACAGGGGGCAAACGAGCAGTACTTC. Encoded protein: CASSRQGANEQYF.

The chain joins TRBV7-9 to TRBJ2-1, with 11 bases lining up with TRBD2. The CDR3 runs 15 residues. V shed 5 bases, J shed 5 bases, and the junction held 5 bases outside the gene matches. From germline, CDR1 is SEHNR and CDR2 FQNEAQ (reference sequence). CDR3: CASSTLAGDHNEQFF. In DNA, the CDR3 is TGTGCCAGCAGCACACTAGCGGGAGACCACAATGAGCAGTTCTTC. Filled out from reference TRBV7-9 and TRBJ2-1, the complete variable domain reads DTGVSQNPRHKITKRGQNVTFRCDPISEHNRLYWYRQTLGQGPEFLTYFQNEAQLEKSRLLSDRFSAERPKGSFSTLEIQRTEQGDSAMYLCASSTLAGDHNEQFFGPGTRLTVL.

This sequence joins TRBV5-6 and TRBJ1-1; TRBD1 agrees at 11 bases. V lost 3 bases to trimming and J lost 4 bases; unmatched junction nucleotides: 2. There are 14 residues in the CDR3. The V gene's germline CDR1 is SGHDT and CDR2 YYEEEE. The CDR3 loop reads CASSSGTGGTEAFF. The CDR3 DNA sequence: TGTGCCAGCAGCTCCGGGACAGGGGGCACTGAAGCTTTCTTT.

In its sample, this clone is medium-sized. The J gene is TRBJ1-5, the V gene TRBV29-1; D gene ambiguous. Germline-derived CDR1 and CDR2 are SQVTM and ANQGSEA. CDR3 length: 15 amino acids. Trimming removed 4 bases from V and 5 bases from J, with 18 bases in between. The CDR3 region has the DNA TGCAGCGTTGCCCTTTACCCCGATCCGGATCAGCCCCAGCATTTT. As protein: CSVALYPDPDQPQHF.

The chain combines TRBV28 with TRBJ2-5; 9 bases align to TRBD2. From germline, CDR1 is MDHEN and CDR2 SYDVKM. The trim removed 4 bases at V and 7 bases at J, leaving 10 bases unmatched. The CDR3 sequence is 15 residues long. The chain's CDR3 is CASSSGLAPRGTQYF. Written as DNA, the CDR3 is TGTGCCAGCAGTTCCGGACTAGCGCCCAGGGGGACCCAGTACTTC.

By sample share, this clone is medium-sized. This chain uses TRBV2 with TRBJ1-1; the D gene is possibly TRBD1 (5 bases). CDR1 is SNHLY, CDR2 FYNNEI, per germline. V was shortened by 0 bases and J by 0 bases, with 11 bases between the two germline ends. This CDR3 has 16 residues. The CDR3, as DNA: TGTGCCAGCAGTGAAGCTGAGACAGCATTGAACACTGAAGCTTTCTTT. Encoded protein: CASSEAETALNTEAFF. The full variable domain, completed using reference TRBV2 and TRBJ1-1, is EPEVTQTPSHQVTQMGQEVILRCVPISNHLYFYWYRQILGQKVEFLVSFYNNEISEKSEIFDDQFSVERPDGSNFTLKIRSTKLEDSAMYFCASSEAETALNTEAFFGQGTRLTVV.